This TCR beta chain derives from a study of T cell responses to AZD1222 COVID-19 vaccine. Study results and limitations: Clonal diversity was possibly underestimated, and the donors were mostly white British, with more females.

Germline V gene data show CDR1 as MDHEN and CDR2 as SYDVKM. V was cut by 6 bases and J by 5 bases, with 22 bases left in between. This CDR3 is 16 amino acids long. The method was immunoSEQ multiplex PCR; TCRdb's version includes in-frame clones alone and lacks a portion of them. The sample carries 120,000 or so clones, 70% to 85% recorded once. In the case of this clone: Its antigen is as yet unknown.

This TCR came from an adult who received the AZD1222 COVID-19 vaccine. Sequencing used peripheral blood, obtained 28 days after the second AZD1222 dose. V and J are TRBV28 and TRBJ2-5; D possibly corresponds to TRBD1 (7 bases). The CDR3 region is CASSSNVGGGAETQYF. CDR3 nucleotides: TGTGCCAGCAGCTCTAACGTTGGAGGGGGCGCGGAGACCCAGTACTTC.